Presented here are 32 T cell receptor beta chains from one specimen sequenced in a study of T cells in Graves' hyperthyroidism and ophthalmopathy. RNA transcripts were the template for amplifying TCR beta CDR3 regions. Carried out on the TCR CDR3, a first-round RT-PCR used the HTBI primer set. TCRdb analysed the multiplex PCR reads with MiXCR anew, one entry per CDR3 protein. The sample contains 300,000 to 450,000 distinct CDR3 sequences, roughly 20% of which appear only once. The sequenced sample was blood. The origin of the receptors is a man between 18 and 35 years old with Graves' ophthalmopathy.

This clonotype has ten or more counts. The chain joins TRBV27 to TRBJ2-4; possibly TRBD1 or TRBD2 for D (5 bases each). V lost 8 bases to trimming and J lost 1 base, with 9 bases between them. CDR1 and CDR2 from the germline V gene are MNHEY and SMNVEV (reference sequence). The CDR3 has 13 amino acids. CDR3 amino acids: CASRGGAKNIQYF. The CDR3 bases are TGTGCCAGCCGGGGCGGTGCCAAAAACATTCAGTACTTC.

This clonotype was seen at least ten times. The chain recombines TRBV10-3 with TRBJ2-5, with TRBD1 matching over 11 bases. The CDR3 has 16 amino acids. Per the germline V gene, CDR1 is ENHRY and CDR2 is SYGVKD. Unmatched junction bases numbered 4, after V lost 4 bases and J lost 0 bases. The CDR3 sequence is CAISAGDRGYQETQYF. Written as DNA, the CDR3 is TGTGCCATCAGTGCTGGGGACAGGGGGTACCAAGAGACCCAGTACTTC.

The chain has TRBV28 and TRBJ2-7, with D perhaps matching TRBD1 (5 bases). V lost 2 bases, J lost 2 bases, and 13 bases lay in between. This CDR3 region has 15 residues. The germline V gene encodes CDR1 MDHEN and CDR2 SYDVKM. The CDR3 here is CASSLGRGRTYEQYF. The CDR3 region has the DNA TGTGCCAGCAGTTTAGGAAGGGGTCGGACCTACGAGCAGTACTTC.

This clonotype was seen only a few times. The chain links TRBV6-6 to TRBJ1-4; D may be TRBD1 (5 bases). Trimming stripped 0 bases from V and 3 bases from J, with 14 bases between. The CDR3 is made up of 17 amino acids. CDR1 is MNHNY, CDR2 SVGAGI, per germline (reference sequence). For the CDR3, the DNA is TGTGCCAGCAGTTACTCGATAGTAGGGGTTGCTAATGAAAAACTGTTTTTT. Its translation is CASSYSIVGVANEKLFF.

This chain joins TRBV27 and TRBJ1-5; D is unclear. CDR1 MNHEY and CDR2 SMNVEV come from the germline V gene (reference sequence). Trimming left V 0 bases short and J 0 bases short, with 9 bases between. The CDR3 is 16 residues long. The CDR3 sequence is CASSLSGVVSNQPQHF. The CDR3 nucleotides are TGTGCCAGCAGTTTATCAGGTGTTGTTAGCAATCAGCCCCAGCATTTT.

The table lists this clonotype with a few counts. J is TRBJ1-5 and V is TRBV4-2; tentative D call: TRBD1 (6 bases). Trimming pared 0 bases from V and 7 bases from J, leaving 16 bases between. The CDR3 covers 16 residues. Germline CDR1 is LGHNA and CDR2 is YNFKEQ. For the CDR3, the DNA is TGTGCCAGCAGCCAAGATGTGGGGGGCTTAGAGCAGCCCCAGCATTTT. This gives the protein CASSQDVGGLEQPQHF.

This clonotype was counted a few times. V is TRBV29-1 and J is TRBJ2-5; D call uncertain. V was shortened by 2 bases and J by 0 bases, with 13 bases between the two germline ends. CDR3 length equals 15 residues. CDR1 is SQVTM, CDR2 ANQGSEA, per germline. The CDR3 DNA follows: TGCAGCGTTGAATGGGCAGGCTACGACCAAGAGACCCAGTACTTC. Protein: CSVEWAGYDQETQYF. Full variable domain (missing parts from reference TRBV29-1 and TRBJ2-5): SAVISQKPSRDICQRGTSLTIQCQVDSQVTMMFWYRQQPGQSLTLIATANQGSEATYESGFVIDKFPISRPNLTFSTLTVSNMSPEDSSIYLCSVEWAGYDQETQYFGPGTRLLVL.

V usage is TRBV2 and J usage is TRBJ2-1; possibly TRBD1 or TRBD2 for D (5 bases each). The germline CDR1 and CDR2 sequences are SNHLY and FYNNEI. Trimming pared 6 bases from V and 6 bases from J, leaving 21 bases between. CDR3 length: 16 residues. CDR3 residues: CASSFDPRGRGNEQFF. The CDR3 coding sequence is TGTGCCAGCAGCTTTGATCCCCGGGGAAGGGGCAATGAGCAGTTCTTC. Full variable domain (outside the CDR3, taken from reference TRBV2 and TRBJ2-1): EPEVTQTPSHQVTQMGQEVILRCVPISNHLYFYWYRQILGQKVEFLVSFYNNEISEKSEIFDDQFSVERPDGSNFTLKIRSTKLEDSAMYFCASSFDPRGRGNEQFFGPGTRLTVL.

Only a few counts were recorded for this clonotype. CDR3 nucleotide sequence: TGTGCCAGTCGCCGGGGCTGGAATGAGCAGTTCTTC. Amino acids: CASRRGWNEQFF. The rearrangement links TRBV19 to TRBJ2-1; either TRBD1 or TRBD2 may supply D (5 bases each). Germline V CDR1 and CDR2: LNHDA, SQIVND (reference sequence). The CDR3 runs 12 residues. V lost 8 bases and J 7 bases, leaving 12 bases between the germline ends.

Of note for this clonotype: A much more abundant neighbour one base away suggests this may be a read error. This chain connects TRBV9 to TRBJ1-2; no reliable D call. The CDR3 extends over 13 amino acids. V lost 0 bases to trimming and J lost 2 bases, with 5 bases between them. Per germline, CDR1 SGDLS and CDR2 YYNGEE. CDR3 sequence: CASSVDENYGYTF. The CDR3 DNA follows: TGTGCCAGCAGCGTAGATGAAAACTATGGCTACACCTTC.

The table lists this clonotype with a few counts. The chain uses TRBV4-1 and TRBJ2-5; tentatively, D is TRBD1 or TRBD2 (5 bases each). Germline V gene lookup returns CDR1 MGHRA and CDR2 YSYEKL. There are 14 residues in the CDR3. The V end lost 6 bases, the J end lost 4 bases, and 15 bases lay between the germline ends. The CDR3 protein is CASRPPGRGETQYF. The CDR3, as DNA: TGCGCCAGCAGACCACCAGGGAGAGGAGAGACCCAGTACTTC.

The sample holds many counts of this clonotype. This chain connects TRBV18 to TRBJ1-2, with 7 bases that match TRBD1. Trimming cost V 3 bases and J 0 bases; bases outside gene matches: 4. The germline gives CDR1 KGHSH, CDR2 LQKENI. The CDR3 is 15 amino acids. This chain's CDR3 is CASSPDRSANYGYTF. CDR3 nucleotide sequence: TGTGCCAGCTCACCGGACAGGTCCGCTAACTATGGCTACACCTTC.

This clonotype was found many times. The chain uses TRBV7-6 and TRBJ1-1; no clear D. V dropped 1 base and J dropped 2 bases, with 14 bases sitting between them. The CDR3 has 16 residues. Germline CDR1 SGHVS, CDR2 FNYEAQ. CDR3 sequence reads: CASSLGERGGNTEAFF. CDR3 coding DNA: TGTGCCAGCAGCTTAGGGGAACGGGGTGGAAACACTGAAGCTTTCTTT.

The J gene is TRBJ1-6, the V gene TRBV4-1; D gene uncertain. CDR3 length equals 14 residues. Germline-derived CDR1 and CDR2 are MGHRA and YSYEKL. V gave up 4 bases and J gave up 4 bases, with 8 bases separating them. CDR3 in DNA: TGCGCCAGCAGCCCGCAGAGGTATAATTCACCCCTCCACTTT. Translating gives CASSPQRYNSPLHF.

V is TRBV20-1 and J is TRBJ2-5, with TRBD2 matching over 11 bases. CDR3 size: 14 residues. The germline gives CDR1 DFQATT, CDR2 SNEGSKA (reference sequence). V dropped 6 bases and J dropped 5; count of bases not matched to a gene: 8. CDR3 residues: CSASRASGRETQYF. CDR3 nucleotide sequence: TGCAGTGCCTCTCGGGCTAGCGGGAGGGAGACCCAGTACTTC.

This clonotype was found many times. The chain has TRBV7-3 and TRBJ2-1; 8 bases are shared with TRBD2. The CDR3 is 14 residues long. Per germline, CDR1 SGHTA and CDR2 FQGTGA. Germline trimming cut 1 base from V and 9 bases from J; bases unmatched to any gene: 5. CDR3 nucleotides: TGTGCCAGCAGCTTAATGGGACTAGGGGGTGAGCAGTTCTTC. Translated, it gives CASSLMGLGGEQFF.

This clonotype was seen repeatedly, ten times or more. The V call is TRBV27, the J call TRBJ1-1; TRBD1 might be the D (5 bases). The V gene's germline CDR1 is MNHEY and CDR2 SMNVEV (reference sequence). The germline V and J ends were trimmed by 6 bases and 4 bases, with 15 bases remaining between them. The CDR3 runs 14 residues. CDR3 sequence: CASRPKPGGTEAFF. As DNA, the CDR3 is TGTGCCAGCAGGCCCAAGCCGGGGGGCACTGAAGCTTTCTTT.

CDR3 loop: CASSETARGQPQHF. The DNA of the CDR3 is TGTGCCAGCAGTGAAACAGCGAGGGGACAGCCCCAGCATTTT. The V and J genes are TRBV6-1 and TRBJ1-5; D possibly corresponds to TRBD1 (5 bases). The CDR3 spans 14 residues. The germline V gene has CDR1 MNHNS and CDR2 SASEGT. The V and J ends lost 2 bases and 7 bases respectively, with 12 bases between them.

This clonotype was counted at least ten times. J is TRBJ2-3 and V is TRBV3-1; possible D gene TRBD2, 6 bases. Trimming took 2 bases from V and 3 from J, leaving 9 bases between them. Germline values: CDR1 LGHDT, CDR2 YNNKEL (reference sequence). The CDR3 contains 14 residues. The CDR3 reads CASSQPGLTDTQYF. The CDR3 DNA reads TGTGCCAGCAGCCAACCGGGACTGACAGATACGCAGTATTTT.

This clonotype was recorded at least ten times. V is TRBV5-1 and J is TRBJ1-1; D gene unclear. Germline V gene sequence: CDR1 SGHRS, CDR2 YFSETQ. V lost 5 bases and J 3 bases, leaving 14 bases between the germline ends. The CDR3 is made up of 14 amino acids. CDR3 sequence (DNA): TGCGCCAGCAGTAGGGCCCCCGCTGACACTGAAGCTTTCTTT. Its translation: CASSRAPADTEAFF.

The rearrangement links TRBV12-3 or TRBV12-4 to TRBJ2-2; TRBD1 matches 9 bases. CDR3 length: 16 amino acids. V lost 2 bases to trimming and J lost 6 bases; unmatched junction nucleotides: 7. The CDR3: CASSLRPQGASGELFF. The CDR3 DNA reads TGTGCCAGCAGTTTACGCCCACAGGGGGCCTCCGGGGAGCTGTTTTTT.

This clonotype was seen many times. V is TRBV27 and J is TRBJ1-1; D remains ambiguous. V shed 6 bases and J shed 0 bases, with 14 bases lying between them. This CDR3 contains 15 residues. From germline, CDR1 is MNHEY and CDR2 SMNVEV (reference sequence). Here the CDR3 DNA reads TGTGCCAGCAGCCCCCAGTCCACTGTGAACACTGAAGCTTTCTTT. Its protein product is CASSPQSTVNTEAFF.

This clonotype was seen more than once but under ten times. The chain is built from TRBV5-4 and TRBJ2-1; 10 positions agree with TRBD2. Germline CDR1 SGHNT, CDR2 YYREEE (reference sequence). CDR3 length: 14 residues. Losses at the gene ends were 7 bases for V and 4 bases for J; bases not matched to a gene: 5. The CDR3 loop reads CASFLAGGYNEQFF. The CDR3 nucleotides are TGTGCCAGCTTCTTAGCGGGGGGATACAATGAGCAGTTCTTC.

Many counts were recorded for this clonotype. The chain employs TRBV11-2 and TRBJ2-7; 10 nucleotides match TRBD2. The CDR3 sequence is 15 residues long. The trim removed 5 bases at V and 3 bases at J, leaving 7 bases unmatched. Looked up from germline, CDR1 is SGHAT and CDR2 is FQNNGV. The CDR3 protein is CASSPLSGGLYEQYF. In DNA, the CDR3 is TGTGCCAGCAGCCCCCTTAGCGGGGGGCTCTACGAGCAGTACTTC.

V and J are TRBV3-1 and TRBJ1-5, with D perhaps TRBD1 (5 bases). The germline V gene encodes CDR1 LGHDT and CDR2 YNNKEL (reference sequence). V lost 4 bases to trimming and J lost 4 bases, with 11 bases between them. The CDR3 totals 14 residues. The CDR3 spells CASSPDTKNQPQHF. In DNA form, the CDR3 reads TGTGCCAGCAGCCCGGACACTAAGAATCAGCCCCAGCATTTT.

The chain has TRBV9 and TRBJ2-6; no clear D gene. Trimming removed 6 bases at V and 2 bases at J, with 9 bases between. CDR1 and CDR2 from the germline V gene are SGDLS and YYNGEE. The CDR3 sequence is 14 residues long. The CDR3 spells CASKLDTGANVLTF. CDR3 bases: TGTGCCAGCAAGTTAGATACTGGGGCCAACGTCCTGACTTTC.

The V call is TRBV20-1, the J call TRBJ2-2; TRBD1 matches 7 bases. Germline CDR1 reads DFQATT; CDR2 reads SNEGSKA (reference sequence). With V trimmed by 4 bases and J by 6 bases, 14 bases remained unmatched. The CDR3 covers 16 residues. The CDR3 nucleotides read TGCAGTGCTATCCAGCTAGACAGGGCGTACGCCGGGGAGCTGTTTTTT. Amino acids: CSAIQLDRAYAGELFF.

This clonotype was counted a few times. The chain links TRBV5-6 to TRBJ1-1; maybe TRBD1 (5 bases). The germline V gene has CDR1 SGHDT and CDR2 YYEEEE. The V and J ends lost 2 bases and 3 bases respectively, with 17 bases between them. This CDR3 comprises 16 residues. This CDR3 is CASSFQAAGRYTEAFF. As DNA, the CDR3 is TGTGCCAGCAGCTTTCAGGCGGCAGGGAGGTACACTGAAGCTTTCTTT.

This clonotype was found a few times. This chain connects TRBV29-1 to TRBJ2-3; 9 bases agree with TRBD1. V trimming: 2 bases; J trimming: 2 bases; junction bases outside the gene matches: 8. There are 16 residues in the CDR3. The germline V gene has CDR1 SQVTM and CDR2 ANQGSEA. For the CDR3, the DNA is TGCAGCGTTGAAAGATCGGACAGGGGACACACAGATACGCAGTATTTT. Translating gives CSVERSDRGHTDTQYF.

At least ten counts were recorded for this clonotype. The chain couples TRBV27 to TRBJ1-5; 8 positions agree with TRBD1. The V segment lost 0 bases and the J segment 7 bases; nucleotides outside the gene matches: 5. Germline V CDR1 and CDR2: MNHEY, SMNVEV (reference sequence). The CDR3 runs 15 residues. CDR3 nucleotide sequence: TGTGCCAGCAGTTTATCTTGGACAGGGAGGCAGCCCCAGCATTTT. The encoded protein is CASSLSWTGRQPQHF.

This clonotype has just a few counts. V and J are TRBV5-1 and TRBJ2-7; D is unclear. V dropped 0 bases and J dropped 4 bases, with 11 bases sitting between them. Germline-derived CDR1 and CDR2 are SGHRS and YFSETQ. CDR3 length: 14 residues. The CDR3 here is CASSLVPGDYEQYF. The CDR3 bases are TGCGCCAGCAGCTTGGTACCAGGAGATTACGAGCAGTACTTC.

In its sample, this clonotype was seen a few times. The chain recombines TRBV9 with TRBJ2-3; 9 bases agree with TRBD1. The germline V gene has CDR1 SGDLS and CDR2 YYNGEE. Losses at the gene ends were 0 bases for V and 5 bases for J; bases not matched to a gene: 4. The CDR3 runs 15 residues. The CDR3 loop reads CASSVGQGGRDTQYF. For the CDR3, the DNA is TGTGCCAGCAGCGTAGGACAGGGGGGACGAGATACGCAGTATTTT.